This is a list of T cell receptor beta chains from one sample in a study of human T cells and chemical hapten exposure. TCRdb called the RACE reads again in MiXCR, with one record for every CDR3 protein. This repertoire shows some 380,000 distinct CDR3 sequences, around 4.8% found once; its top ten account for 2% to 2.5%. The sample consisted of whole blood, taken in connection with sensitization to the hapten diphenylcyclopropenone (DPC). The receptors were gathered from a woman aged 45-60 years with alopecia areata. Some clones in this sample may be carry-over from other donors' samples. The CDR3 runs from the conserved cysteine through the conserved F or W. The D gene is left open where the match is weak. Part of the rows lack a size; the others show once, few, many or a class for expanded clones.

D	V	J	size	DNA	CDR3
NA	TRBV18	TRBJ1-2	many	TGTGCCAGCTCACCGGAACAGAACTATGGCTACACCTTC	CASSPEQNYGYTF
TRBD1	TRBV12-3/TRBV12-4	TRBJ2-7	NA	TGTGCCAGCAGTCCCCAGACAGGGGGTATCTTCTACGAGCAGTACTTC	CASSPQTGGIFYEQYF
NA	TRBV6-5	TRBJ1-1	many	TGTGCCAGCGGCAGGGGAGCGGTAGGGACTGAAGCTTTCTTT	CASGRGAVGTEAFF
TRBD2	TRBV2	TRBJ2-1	NA	TGTGCCACCATTAGCGGGAGGGCCGGGTACAATGAGCAGTTCTTC	CATISGRAGYNEQFF
NA	TRBV15	TRBJ2-7	few	TGTGCCACCAGCAGAGATCAGGGGAGGGACGAGCAGTACTTC	CATSRDQGRDEQYF
NA	TRBV2	TRBJ1-6	few	TGTGCCAGCAGCGGGGCAGGGCGCAATTCACCCCTCCACTTT	CASSGAGRNSPLHF
TRBD1	TRBV4-3	TRBJ1-2	many	TGCGCCAGCAGCCAAGCTCTTGGGACAGGATATGGCTACACCTTC	CASSQALGTGYGYTF
NA	TRBV11-2	TRBJ1-5	many	TGTGCCAGCAGCTTAGATACCGTATCGCCCCAGCATTTT	CASSLDTVSPQHF
NA	TRBV2	TRBJ2-7	few	TGTGCCAGCAGTGCCCAGAACCCCTACGAGCAGTACTTC	CASSAQNPYEQYF
NA	TRBV6-5	TRBJ2-1	many	TGTGCCAGCAGCCCCGGACTCCCCTACAATGAGCAGTTCTTC	CASSPGLPYNEQFF
TRBD1	TRBV7-9	TRBJ1-1	NA	TGTGCCAGCAATCCGACAGGGAGAACTGAAGCTTTCTTT	CASNPTGRTEAFF
TRBD2	TRBV7-9	TRBJ2-1	many	TGTGCCAGCAGCTCCGAGGCGGGACTAGCGTTAAATGAGCAGTTCTTC	CASSSEAGLALNEQFF
NA	TRBV9	TRBJ2-2	few	TGTGCCAGCAGCGTTTCCATGCAGCGGGAGCTGTTTTTT	CASSVSMQRELFF
NA	TRBV12-3/TRBV12-4	TRBJ1-5	NA	TGTGCCAGCAGTTTGGTCCTGGGGAATCAGCCCCAGCATTTT	CASSLVLGNQPQHF
TRBD2	TRBV7-2	TRBJ2-3	few	TGTGCCAGCAGCTCACATCTAGCGGGGGGCCCCGCTTCAGATACGCAGTATTTT	CASSSHLAGGPASDTQYF
NA	TRBV11-2	TRBJ2-7	many	TGTGCCAGCAGCCAAATTAAGGGACTGCCCTACGAGCAGTACTTC	CASSQIKGLPYEQYF
NA	TRBV29-1	TRBJ1-2	few	TGCAGCGCCCAAATCCTTTCCAGCTATGGCTACACCTTC	CSAQILSSYGYTF
TRBD2	TRBV12-3/TRBV12-4	TRBJ2-1	many	TGTGCCAGCAGTTTAGGACTAGCGGGAGCGGGAGAGTTCTTC	CASSLGLAGAGEFF
TRBD2	TRBV6-6	TRBJ2-3	NA	TGTGCCAGCAGTTCCCCCCTGGGAGGGAGCACAGATACGCAGTATTTT	CASSSPLGGSTDTQYF
TRBD1	TRBV18	TRBJ1-1	few	TGTGCCAGCTCACAGACAGGGGTGGGCGACACTGAAGCTTTCTTT	CASSQTGVGDTEAFF
TRBD2	TRBV11-2	TRBJ2-2	NA	TGTGCCAGCAGCTTCTGGACTAGCCAAAACACCGGGGAGCTGTTTTTT	CASSFWTSQNTGELFF
NA	TRBV5-1	TRBJ1-5	many	TGCGCCAGCATCCTCCCGCCGAGGGCGGATCAGCCCCAGCATTTT	CASILPPRADQPQHF
NA	TRBV5-1	TRBJ1-4	NA	TGCGCCAGCAGCTCCAGCATTGGATGGGATGAAAAACTGTTTTTT	CASSSSIGWDEKLFF
NA	TRBV28	TRBJ2-7	few	TGTGCCAGTGGGGGGGAGCAGTACTTC	CASGGEQYF
NA	TRBV2	TRBJ2-3	NA	TGTGCCAGCAGTGAATCGGGCTACCTACCCACAGATACGCAGTATTTT	CASSESGYLPTDTQYF
NA	TRBV29-1	TRBJ1-2	NA	TGCAGCGTTGAAGCAGAGGGCATTAGCTATGGCTACACCTTC	CSVEAEGISYGYTF
NA	TRBV29-1	TRBJ2-2	many	TGCAGCGTTGGATTACAGAGGAACACCGGGGAGCTGTTTTTT	CSVGLQRNTGELFF
TRBD2	TRBV12-3/TRBV12-4	TRBJ2-1	many	TGTGCCAGCAATGAGGGACTAGCGGGGGGGGCCCAATTCTTC	CASNEGLAGGAQFF
NA	TRBV18	TRBJ1-2	many	TGTGCCAGCTCACCCTGGCAGGGAAGTAACTATGGCTACACCTTC	CASSPWQGSNYGYTF
NA	TRBV6-2/TRBV6-3	TRBJ1-1	NA	TGTGCCAGCAGCCATCACGAACGACGGCAACAAGCTTTCTTT	CASSHHERRQQAFF
TRBD1	TRBV12-3/TRBV12-4	TRBJ2-1	few	TGTGCCAGCAGCCGGGACAGGGGATGGGCATCCTACAATGAGCAGTTCTTC	CASSRDRGWASYNEQFF
TRBD1	TRBV12-3/TRBV12-4	TRBJ2-3	many	TGTGCCAGCAGTTCCCAAGGACAGGGACCAGATACGCAGTATTTT	CASSSQGQGPDTQYF
TRBD1	TRBV6-6	TRBJ1-5	many	TGTGCCAGCAGTCCCTCGGACAGGGGGCTGAATCAGCCCCAGCATTTT	CASSPSDRGLNQPQHF
TRBD1	TRBV18	TRBJ2-1	many	TGTGCCAGCTCACCATGGGACAGGGGCGGCAATGAGCAGTTCTTC	CASSPWDRGGNEQFF
NA	TRBV12-3/TRBV12-4	TRBJ1-2	NA	TGTGCCAGCAGTTTGTCATCCGGGGAGAATGGCTACACCTTC	CASSLSSGENGYTF
NA	TRBV28	TRBJ1-2	NA	TGTGCCAGCAGTTTAGCCATTCGTATCTATGGCTACACCTTC	CASSLAIRIYGYTF
NA	TRBV19	TRBJ1-5	few	TGTGCCAGTAGTACTGAGAATAGCAATCAGCCCCAGCATTTT	CASSTENSNQPQHF
NA	TRBV12-5	TRBJ2-3	NA	TGTGCTAGTGGTTTGCCAGGGTGGGATACGCAGTATTTT	CASGLPGWDTQYF
NA	TRBV5-1	TRBJ1-1	many	TGCGCCAGCAGGCCGCACACAGGGACCACTGAAGCTTTCTTT	CASRPHTGTTEAFF
TRBD1	TRBV3-1	TRBJ2-5	many	TGTGCCAGCAGCCCTACGCAAGGGGGCCGAGAAGAGACCCAGTACTTC	CASSPTQGGREETQYF
NA	TRBV20-1	TRBJ2-1	many	TGCAGTGCTTGGGGAACTACCACAATGAAGCAGTTCTTC	CSAWGTTTMKQFF
NA	TRBV6-2/TRBV6-3	TRBJ1-4	NA	TGTGCCAGCAGTTACGCACCGAGGGATGAAAAACTGTTTTTT	CASSYAPRDEKLFF
NA	TRBV7-9	TRBJ1-1	many	TGTGCCAGCAGCCTAGAGCGGGGTTGGACTGAAGCTTTCTTT	CASSLERGWTEAFF
TRBD2	TRBV28	TRBJ2-7	many	TGTGCCAGCAGCCGGGACCGGGGGGGGTCAGCGGTTGCCTTTCCTCCCTACGAGCAGTACTTC	CASSRDRGGSAVAFPPYEQYF
NA	TRBV27	TRBJ2-5	NA	TGTGCCAGCAGTTCGCGGACTTTCCAAGAGACCCAGTACTTC	CASSSRTFQETQYF
TRBD1	TRBV2	TRBJ1-1	many	TGTGCCAGCAGTCTGGACAGGGACCTTAACACTGAAGCTTTCTTT	CASSLDRDLNTEAFF
NA	TRBV2	TRBJ1-2	many	TGTGCCAGCAGTGTTGGAGGCTACACCTTC	CASSVGGYTF
NA	TRBV6-2/TRBV6-3	TRBJ1-1	NA	TGTGCCAGCAGTTACCTGTTGGGGGCGAAGGCTTTCTTT	CASSYLLGAKAFF
NA	TRBV12-3/TRBV12-4	TRBJ1-1	many	TGTGCCAGCAGTGGGTCCTGGGGTAACACTGAAGCTTTCTTT	CASSGSWGNTEAFF
NA	TRBV10-3	TRBJ1-5	NA	TGTGCCATCAGTGAGTCGTCGTCAGGTCCTCAGCCCCAGCATTTT	CAISESSSGPQPQHF
TRBD1	TRBV5-1	TRBJ1-2	NA	TGCGCCAGCAGCTCCGGACAGGGGAGGCCCGCTAACTATGGCTACACCTTC	CASSSGQGRPANYGYTF
NA	TRBV29-1	TRBJ2-7	many	TGCAGCGTTGAAGATGATGGGCGGAGCCACGAGCAGTACTTC	CSVEDDGRSHEQYF
TRBD1	TRBV5-6	TRBJ1-1	many	TGTGCCAGCAGCTTACCGGGACAGATCCTTATGAACACTGAAGCTTTCTTT	CASSLPGQILMNTEAFF
NA	TRBV20-1	TRBJ2-1	NA	TGCAGTGCTAGAGATTCGGCCTCTGACAATGAGCAGTTCTTC	CSARDSASDNEQFF